The 14 T cell receptor beta chains below come from one sample, sequenced in a study of spatial heterogeneity in lung cancer. One entry per CDR3 protein, called by TCRdb with MiXCR from the 5' RACE reads. The repertoire consists of roughly 70,000 distinct CDR3 sequences, with nearly 9% occurring once and the leading ten covering 1.9%. Described time point: blood at routine non-recurrence follow-up after resection. This specimen consisted of PBMCs, obtained at follow-up. The receptors derive from a female donor with early-stage non-small cell lung cancer.

In this sample, this clonotype turned up many times. The chain recombines TRBV29-1 with TRBJ1-2; TRBD1 might be the D (5 bases). Trimming left V 7 bases short and J 4 bases short, with 19 bases between. The CDR3 spans 14 residues. CDR1 is SQVTM and CDR2 is ANQGSEA in the germline V gene. For the CDR3, the DNA is TGCAGCGGAGGTAACTTGGGGCAGAGCTATGGCTACACCTTC. This codes for CSGGNLGQSYGYTF.

In this sample, this clonotype turned up many times. The gene calls are TRBV5-1 and TRBJ2-3; the D gene is possibly TRBD2 (5 bases). The CDR3 consists of 14 residues. Germline V gene sequence: CDR1 SGHRS, CDR2 YFSETQ. V gave up 3 bases and J gave up 3 bases, with 11 bases separating them. The CDR3 loop is CASSSITGTDTQYF. The CDR3 nucleotides are TGCGCCAGCAGCTCCATTACGGGAACAGATACGCAGTATTTT.

This clonotype was found many times. CDR3 loop: CASSADSETQYF. The CDR3 DNA is TGTGCCAGCAGTGCCGACTCGGAGACCCAGTACTTC. The V gene is TRBV6-5, the J gene TRBJ2-5; D is unresolved. The CDR3 length is 12 residues. CDR1 MNHEY and CDR2 SVGAGI come from the germline V gene. Trimming pared 5 bases from V and 5 bases from J, leaving 9 bases between.

This clonotype was seen at least ten times. CDR3 nucleotide sequence: TGTGCCAGTAGTGGGGACTCCCAGAACGAGCAGTACTTC. The encoded protein is CASSGDSQNEQYF. The gene calls are TRBV19 and TRBJ2-7, with D possibly TRBD2 on 6 matching bases. CDR3 length: 13 amino acids. V shed 5 bases and J shed 5 bases, with 13 bases lying between them. CDR1 LNHDA and CDR2 SQIVND come from the germline V gene (reference sequence).

This clonotype was observed many times. The gene calls are TRBV29-1 and TRBJ2-1; D remains unclear. From germline, CDR1 is SQVTM and CDR2 ANQGSEA. CDR3 length: 12 residues. Between the trimmed V and J ends, which lost 4 bases and 6 bases, there was a span of 10 bases. The CDR3 reads CSVVRAGNEQFF. CDR3 DNA: TGCAGCGTTGTAAGGGCAGGCAATGAGCAGTTCTTC.

Points on this clonotype: This may come from a read error, since a much larger clone is one base off. The gene calls are TRBV7-9 and TRBJ2-7; possible D gene TRBD1, 6 bases. The CDR3 is 13 residues long. From germline, CDR1 is SEHNR and CDR2 FQNEAQ (reference sequence). CDR3 in amino acids: CVSNHRDSYEQYF. The CDR3 bases are TGTGTCAGCAACCACAGGGATTCCTACGAGCAGTACTTC.

The J gene is TRBJ2-7, the V gene TRBV11-3; D gene ambiguous. The CDR3 length is 14 residues. Germline V gene lookup returns CDR1 SGHNT and CDR2 YENEEA. V was pared by 0 bases and J by 0 bases, with 6 bases between. CDR3 nucleotides: TGTGCCAGCAGCTTAGAGGCTACCTCCTACGAGCAGTACTTC. This sequence encodes CASSLEATSYEQYF.

This clonotype has a count of ten or more. The V and J genes are TRBV6-6 and TRBJ2-3; 10 nucleotides agree with TRBD2. CDR1 and CDR2 (germline): MNHNY, SVGAGI (reference sequence). The J segment lost 3 bases and the V segment lost 1 base, leaving 13 bases of the junction unmatched. This CDR3 comprises 19 residues. CDR3 region: CASSYYPLLAGGGTDTQYF. CDR3 coding DNA: TGTGCCAGCAGTTACTATCCCCTTTTAGCGGGAGGCGGGACAGATACGCAGTATTTT.

In this sample, this clonotype turned up a few times. The rearrangement links TRBV11-3 to TRBJ2-5, with 11 bases matching TRBD2. The CDR3 is made up of 16 amino acids. Germline V gives CDR1 SGHNT, CDR2 YENEEA. J gave up 0 bases and V 5 bases, and 5 bases lay outside the gene matches. The CDR3 here is CASSPGLAGYQETQYF. CDR3 coding DNA: TGTGCCAGCAGCCCTGGACTAGCGGGTTACCAAGAGACCCAGTACTTC. Full variable domain (outside the CDR3, taken from reference TRBV11-3 and TRBJ2-5): EAGVVQSPRYKIIEKKQPVAFWCNPISGHNTLYWYLQNLGQGPELLIRYENEEAVDDSQLPKDRFSAERLKGVDSTLKIQPAELGDSAVYLCASSPGLAGYQETQYFGPGTRLLVL.

In this sample, this clonotype turned up many times. The rearrangement uses TRBV6-5 and TRBJ2-3; D is perhaps TRBD2 (5 bases). CDR1 and CDR2 (germline): MNHEY, SVGAGI. The CDR3 runs 13 residues. V was trimmed by 8 bases and J by 3 bases, leaving 12 bases between them. CDR3 sequence (DNA): TGTGCCAGCGCTGAGCCGGGAACAGATACGCAGTATTTT. Translated, it gives CASAEPGTDTQYF.

This clonotype was recorded at least ten times. The chain recombines TRBV5-1 with TRBJ2-1, with D unclear. The V gene lost 0 bases and the J gene lost 0 bases, with 16 bases spanning the gap. CDR3 length: 18 residues. The V gene's germline CDR1 is SGHRS and CDR2 YFSETQ. In nucleotides, the CDR3 is TGCGCCAGCAGCTTGGCCAGGTGGGCGGTGAGCTCCTACAATGAGCAGTTCTTC. Translated, it gives CASSLARWAVSSYNEQFF.

The table lists this clonotype with a count of one. This chain uses TRBV12-3 or TRBV12-4 with TRBJ2-3; 7 bases match TRBD2. The CDR3 consists of 15 residues. With 3 bases clipped from V and 1 base from J, the junction kept 4 bases outside the gene matches. The CDR3 region has the DNA TGTGCCAGCAGTTTTGGCGGGAGTGGCACAGATACGCAGTATTTT. Its protein product is CASSFGGSGTDTQYF.

Only one count was recorded for this clonotype. The chain carries TRBV12-5 and TRBJ1-2; no reliable D call. V was clipped by 0 bases and J by 2 bases, with 7 bases between them. Germline lookup yields CDR1 LGHNT and CDR2 FRNRAP. This CDR3 is 14 amino acids long. CDR3 DNA sequence: TGTGCTAGTGGTTTGGTTTACAGCAACTATGGCTACACCTTC. It is translated as CASGLVYSNYGYTF. Variable domain in full (rest from reference TRBV12-5 and TRBJ1-2): DARVTQTPRHKVTEMGQEVTMRCQPILGHNTVFWYRQTMMQGLELLAYFRNRAPLDDSGMPKDRFSAEMPDATLATLKIQPSEPRDSAVYFCASGLVYSNYGYTFGSGTRLTVV.

Regarding this clonotype: The CDR3 ends on some other residue instead of the conserved phenylalanine or tryptophan, so this is likely a read error. Because the CDR3's place on the DNA is in doubt, the DNA is left out and the CDR3 is given as listed by TCRdb. This rearrangement joins TRBV25-1 to TRBJ2-1; TRBD2 is taken as the D call from the table, unchecked against the DNA. CDR1 and CDR2 from the germline V gene are MGHDK and SYGVNS. The CDR3 has 12 residues if both end residues are counted. CDR3 sequence reads: CASSSAGTSVEV.